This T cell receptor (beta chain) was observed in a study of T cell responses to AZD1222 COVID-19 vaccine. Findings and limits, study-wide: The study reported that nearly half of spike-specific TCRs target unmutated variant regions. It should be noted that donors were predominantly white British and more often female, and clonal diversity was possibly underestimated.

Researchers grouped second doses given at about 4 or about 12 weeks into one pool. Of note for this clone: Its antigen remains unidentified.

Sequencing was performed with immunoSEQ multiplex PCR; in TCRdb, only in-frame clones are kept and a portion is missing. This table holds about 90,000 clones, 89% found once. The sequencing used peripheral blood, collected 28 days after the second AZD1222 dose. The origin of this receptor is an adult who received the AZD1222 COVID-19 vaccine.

CDR3: CASSFLGTNTGELFF. DNA of the CDR3: TGCGCCAGCAGCTTTTTAGGGACGAACACCGGGGAGCTGTTTTTT. The chain employs TRBV5-1 and TRBJ2-2; D unclear. Germline CDR1 is SGHRS and CDR2 is YFSETQ. The CDR3 spans 15 residues. V was shortened by 2 bases and J by 0 bases, with 8 bases between the two germline ends.